The 16 T cell receptor beta chains presented below share a single source sample, sequenced in a study of identical twins. One entry per CDR3 protein, called by TCRdb with MiXCR from the 5' RACE reads. Of roughly 1.6 million distinct CDR3 sequences listed, about 31% are singletons. Sequencing was performed on cord blood. All receptors derive from a newborn girl in good health.

Regarding this clonotype: One end of the junction fails to match germline, which may point to a read error. The chain recombines TRBV4-1 with TRBJ2-1; D is unresolved. In germline, CDR1 is MGHRA, CDR2 YSYEKL. The CDR3 has 15 amino acids. The CDR3 loop reads CASSQAIGSYNVQFF. The CDR3 bases are TGCGCCAGCAGCCAAGCGATAGGCTCCTACAATGTGCAGTTCTTC.

The chain is built from TRBV12-3 or TRBV12-4 and TRBJ2-3; D is unclear. CDR3 length equals 15 residues. The ends were cut back, 5 bases at V and 2 bases at J, with 14 bases in the middle. CDR3 in amino acids: CASSDVVAATDTQYF. The CDR3 DNA reads TGTGCCAGCAGTGACGTGGTGGCGGCCACAGATACGCAGTATTTT.

This clonotype was picked up a small number of times. V usage is TRBV7-9 and J usage is TRBJ1-2; TRBD1 matches 10 bases. V shed 8 bases, J shed 1 base, and the junction held 4 bases outside the gene matches. CDR1 and CDR2 from the germline V gene are SEHNR and FQNEAQ (reference sequence). The length of the CDR3 is 14 residues. Here the CDR3 reads CASGDRGRNYGYTF. In DNA, the CDR3 is TGTGCCAGCGGAGACAGGGGGCGTAACTATGGCTACACCTTC. The full variable domain, its missing parts supplied by reference TRBV7-9 and TRBJ1-2, is DTGVSQNPRHKITKRGQNVTFRCDPISEHNRLYWYRQTLGQGPEFLTYFQNEAQLEKSRLLSDRFSAERPKGSFSTLEIQRTEQGDSAMYLCASGDRGRNYGYTFGSGTRLTVV.

This chain connects TRBV5-1 to TRBJ2-1, with 7 bases aligning to TRBD2. J lost 4 bases, V lost 4 bases, and 5 bases had no gene match. Germline-derived CDR1 and CDR2 are SGHRS and YFSETQ. The CDR3 consists of 14 residues. CDR3 loop: CASSLGTNYNEQFF. DNA of the CDR3: TGCGCCAGCAGCCTCGGGACTAATTACAATGAGCAGTTCTTC.

The V call is TRBV28, the J call TRBJ1-2, with unresolved D. The CDR3 spans 13 residues. In germline, CDR1 is MDHEN, CDR2 SYDVKM. V was cut by 7 bases and J by 4 bases, with 13 bases left in between. CDR3 in amino acids: CASKRRRSYGYTF. In DNA form, the CDR3 reads TGTGCCAGCAAGAGGAGACGGTCCTATGGCTACACCTTC.

The V call is TRBV12-5, the J call TRBJ2-2; no firm D call. This CDR3 spans 13 amino acids. In germline, CDR1 is LGHNT, CDR2 FRNRAP. V lost 0 bases, J lost 4 bases, and 3 bases lay in between. The CDR3 protein is CASGLVLTGELFF. CDR3 DNA: TGTGCTAGTGGTTTGGTACTCACCGGGGAGCTGTTTTTT.

The table lists this clonotype with a few counts. CDR3 region: CASSVTERTGGYTF. DNA of the CDR3: TGTGCCAGCAGTGTGACAGAAAGGACGGGTGGCTACACCTTC. V and J are TRBV2 and TRBJ1-2; D may be TRBD1 (5 bases). Per germline, CDR1 SNHLY and CDR2 FYNNEI. The CDR3 length is 14 residues. V lost 4 bases and J lost 7, with 16 bases in between.

This clonotype has a count of ten or more. The rearrangement joins TRBV29-1 to TRBJ2-7; TRBD2 is a possible D gene (5 bases). The CDR3 runs to 11 residues. Per germline, CDR1 SQVTM and CDR2 ANQGSEA. V lost 2 bases, J lost 4 bases, and 6 bases lay in between. This CDR3 reads CSVESGYEQYF. The CDR3 DNA reads as TGCAGCGTTGAAAGCGGATACGAGCAGTACTTC.

In nucleotides, the CDR3 is TGCAGTGCATATAGCGGGAGAGGGTGGAATGAGCAGTTCTTC. It specifies CSAYSGRGWNEQFF. The V gene is TRBV20-1, the J gene TRBJ2-1, with 9 bases fitting TRBD2. Germline lookup yields CDR1 DFQATT and CDR2 SNEGSKA (reference sequence). The CDR3 totals 14 residues. The J segment lost 7 bases and the V segment lost 6 bases, leaving 10 bases of the junction unmatched.

This clonotype was counted between two and nine times. The CDR3 coding sequence is TGCGCCAGCAGTGATCTGAGGGGAAAAGCTTTCTTT. Translation gives CASSDLRGKAFF. The chain carries TRBV10-2 and TRBJ1-1; tentative D call: TRBD1 (5 bases). Germline loops: CDR1 WSHSY, CDR2 SAAADI. V lost 3 bases and J lost 9, with 11 bases in between. The CDR3 covers 12 residues.

The rearrangement joins TRBV6-5 to TRBJ1-2; 8 bases align to TRBD1. This CDR3 is built from 14 residues. Germline lookup yields CDR1 MNHEY and CDR2 SVGAGI. J was trimmed by 3 bases and V by 5 bases; bases with no gene match: 5. CDR3 DNA: TGTGCCAGCAGTCGATCAGGGGGCGACTATGGCTACACCTTC. The encoded protein is CASSRSGGDYGYTF.

The J gene is TRBJ2-7, the V gene TRBV20-1; the D gene could be TRBD1 or TRBD2 (6 bases each). This CDR3 has 15 amino acids. Germline CDR1 DFQATT, CDR2 SNEGSKA (reference sequence). The V end was cut by 2 bases, the J end by 0 bases, with 14 bases between. CDR3 loop: CSARSRGRSSYEQYF. DNA of the CDR3: TGCAGTGCTAGATCAAGGGGGAGGAGCTCCTACGAGCAGTACTTC.

This chain uses TRBV25-1 with TRBJ1-1; D uncertain. Germline CDR1 reads MGHDK; CDR2 reads SYGVNS. V shed 1 base and J shed 2 bases, with 8 bases lying between them. The CDR3 sequence is 14 residues long. This chain's CDR3 is CASSEWASNTEAFF. CDR3 nucleotides: TGTGCCAGCAGTGAATGGGCTAGCAACACTGAAGCTTTCTTT.

The J gene is TRBJ1-2, the V gene TRBV12-3 or TRBV12-4; D unclear. The CDR3 totals 13 residues. The V and J ends lost 5 bases and 7 bases respectively, with 14 bases between them. The CDR3 spells CASSPPRLSGYTF. As DNA, the CDR3 is TGTGCCAGCAGTCCCCCGCGACTCTCTGGCTACACCTTC.

The chain carries TRBV29-1 and TRBJ1-2, with a tentative D call TRBD1 (5 bases). Trimming took off 3 bases at V and 1 base at J, with 18 bases between the two ends. Per the germline V gene, CDR1 is SQVTM and CDR2 is ANQGSEA. The CDR3 has 16 amino acids. The chain's CDR3 is CSVDSSGRGHNYGYTF. The CDR3 DNA follows: TGCAGCGTTGATTCGTCAGGGAGAGGGCATAACTATGGCTACACCTTC.

The V call is TRBV6-2 or TRBV6-3, the J call TRBJ2-4; 12 positions match TRBD2. Germline V gives CDR1 MNHEY, CDR2 SVGEGT. The CDR3 length is 18 residues. With 6 bases clipped from V and 1 base from J, the junction kept 10 bases outside the gene matches. The CDR3 is CASSSTSGGPPAKNIQYF. The CDR3 DNA follows: TGTGCCAGCAGCTCTACTAGCGGGGGGCCTCCGGCCAAAAACATTCAGTACTTC.